These T cell receptor beta chains were read from a single sample in a study of blood T cell repertoires in COVID-19. Assay used: immunoSEQ multiplex PCR; TCRdb lists only in-frame clones, some missing. The top ten clones hold 9.5% to 15% of a sample with over 150,000 clones, more than 75% of them seen once. The source material was peripheral blood. The receptors shown here come from an older woman with COVID-19, enrolled during active disease. The CDR3 runs from the conserved cysteine through the conserved F or W. D genes are given only for firm matches. Clone size is shown for a subset of rows, as once, few, many or a class of expanded clone.

v_call: TRBV5-1
clone_size: NA
d_call: NA
j_call: TRBJ2-1
cdr3_nt: TGCGCCAGCAGAATAGGAACCACTAGCTACTACAATGAGCAGTTCTTC
cdr3_aa: CASRIGTTSYYNEQFF

v_call: TRBV6-1
clone_size: once
d_call: NA
j_call: TRBJ2-4
cdr3_nt: TGTGCCAGCAGTGAAGCGGAGGTACACTTAGCCAAAAACATTCAGTACTTC
cdr3_aa: CASSEAEVHLAKNIQYF

v_call: TRBV30
clone_size: once
d_call: TRBD2
j_call: TRBJ2-3
cdr3_nt: TGTGCCTGGGACCCGGGACGCAGACTCGGGAGGCCCCGCACAGATACGCAGTATTTT
cdr3_aa: CAWDPGRRLGRPRTDTQYF

v_call: TRBV5-1
clone_size: NA
d_call: NA
j_call: TRBJ2-7
cdr3_nt: TGCGCCAGCAGCGTCGGAGCAACAATAGTCGAGCAGTACTTC
cdr3_aa: CASSVGATIVEQYF

v_call: TRBV6-2/TRBV6-3
clone_size: once
d_call: NA
j_call: TRBJ1-2
cdr3_nt: TGTGCCAGCAGTTACTTGGGAGACATGTCCGGCTACACCTTC
cdr3_aa: CASSYLGDMSGYTF

v_call: TRBV4-3
clone_size: NA
d_call: NA
j_call: TRBJ1-2
cdr3_nt: TGCGCCAGCAGCCAAACGGCGGGCAGGGGAGCTGGCTACACCTTC
cdr3_aa: CASSQTAGRGAGYTF

v_call: TRBV30
clone_size: once
d_call: NA
j_call: TRBJ1-3
cdr3_nt: TGTGCCTGGAGGGCAGGGGCTTCTGGAAACACCATATATTTT
cdr3_aa: CAWRAGASGNTIYF

v_call: TRBV7-2
clone_size: NA
d_call: NA
j_call: TRBJ2-3
cdr3_nt: TGTGCCAGCAGCTTGGTCCCAGCGAACACAGATACGCAGTATTTT
cdr3_aa: CASSLVPANTDTQYF

v_call: TRBV7-9
clone_size: NA
d_call: NA
j_call: TRBJ1-1
cdr3_nt: TGTGCCAGCCAGGGGAACACTGAAGCTTTCTTT
cdr3_aa: CASQGNTEAFF

v_call: TRBV6-1
clone_size: NA
d_call: NA
j_call: TRBJ1-2
cdr3_nt: TGTGCCAGCAGTGAAGCCCCAGGTGGATTCTATGGCTACACCTTC
cdr3_aa: CASSEAPGGFYGYTF

v_call: TRBV27
clone_size: once
d_call: NA
j_call: TRBJ2-7
cdr3_nt: TGTGCCAGCAGTTTTAATCGACACTCCTACGAGCAGTACTTC
cdr3_aa: CASSFNRHSYEQYF

v_call: TRBV15
clone_size: NA
d_call: TRBD2
j_call: TRBJ2-7
cdr3_nt: TGTGCCACCAGCATCCCCTTCGGGCTAGCGGGAGTTTTTTCCTACGAGCAGTACTTC
cdr3_aa: CATSIPFGLAGVFSYEQYF

v_call: TRBV7-9
clone_size: once
d_call: NA
j_call: TRBJ1-5
cdr3_nt: TGTGCCAGCAGCTTTGGGGAGGGTCAGCCCCAGCATTTT
cdr3_aa: CASSFGEGQPQHF

v_call: TRBV11-2
clone_size: NA
d_call: NA
j_call: TRBJ1-2
cdr3_nt: TGTGCCAGCAGCATGGGGGGGACGGTGATCTATGGCTACACCTTC
cdr3_aa: CASSMGGTVIYGYTF

v_call: TRBV7-3
clone_size: NA
d_call: TRBD2
j_call: TRBJ2-7
cdr3_nt: TGTGCCAGCAGCTCCGGGACTAGCGGAACCTACGAGCAGTACTTC
cdr3_aa: CASSSGTSGTYEQYF

v_call: TRBV28
clone_size: NA
d_call: TRBD1
j_call: TRBJ1-6
cdr3_nt: TGTGCCAGCAGCTACTACAGGGGGAACTCCTATAATTCACCCCTCCACTTT
cdr3_aa: CASSYYRGNSYNSPLHF

v_call: TRBV2
clone_size: NA
d_call: NA
j_call: TRBJ1-5
cdr3_nt: TGTGCCAGCAGTGGGACAGCTAGCAATCAGCCCCAGCATTTT
cdr3_aa: CASSGTASNQPQHF

v_call: TRBV7-2
clone_size: NA
d_call: NA
j_call: TRBJ2-7
cdr3_nt: TGTGCCAGCAGCTTAGGACCAGGGGCCTCCTACGAGCAGTACTTC
cdr3_aa: CASSLGPGASYEQYF

v_call: TRBV19
clone_size: NA
d_call: NA
j_call: TRBJ2-7
cdr3_nt: TGTGCCAGTAGCCCCCGTGGAGTCTACGAGCAGTACTTC
cdr3_aa: CASSPRGVYEQYF

v_call: TRBV6-5
clone_size: NA
d_call: TRBD1
j_call: TRBJ1-2
cdr3_nt: TGTGCCACCCTGTTGTTGACAGGGGGGGACTATGGCTACACCTTC
cdr3_aa: CATLLLTGGDYGYTF

v_call: TRBV24-1
clone_size: NA
d_call: TRBD1
j_call: TRBJ2-1
cdr3_nt: TGTGCCACCGGACAGGGCTACAATGAGCAGTTCTTC
cdr3_aa: CATGQGYNEQFF

v_call: TRBV28
clone_size: NA
d_call: TRBD1
j_call: TRBJ2-5
cdr3_nt: TGTGCCAGCAGTATAGGGGCAGGGGGCTTCGGAGAGACCCAGTACTTC
cdr3_aa: CASSIGAGGFGETQYF

v_call: TRBV13
clone_size: few
d_call: TRBD2
j_call: TRBJ2-2
cdr3_nt: TGTGCCAGCAGCTCCAATCTCGGGACTAGCGACACCGGGGAGCTGTTTTTT
cdr3_aa: CASSSNLGTSDTGELFF

v_call: TRBV4-1
clone_size: few
d_call: NA
j_call: TRBJ2-1
cdr3_nt: TGCGCCAGCAGCCAGGGGGCCATCTACAATGAGCAGTTCTTC
cdr3_aa: CASSQGAIYNEQFF

v_call: TRBV7-9
clone_size: NA
d_call: TRBD2
j_call: TRBJ2-7
cdr3_nt: TGTGCCAGCAGCTTAAGCCTAGCGGGAGAGGGTGAGCAGTACTTC
cdr3_aa: CASSLSLAGEGEQYF

v_call: TRBV11-2
clone_size: NA
d_call: NA
j_call: TRBJ2-3
cdr3_nt: TGTGCCAGCAGCTTATCCGGGACAAACACAGATACGCAGTATTTT
cdr3_aa: CASSLSGTNTDTQYF

v_call: TRBV7-6
clone_size: NA
d_call: NA
j_call: TRBJ1-3
cdr3_nt: TGTGCCAGCAGCCTGGGACACCAGAGCTCTGGAAACACCATATATTTT
cdr3_aa: CASSLGHQSSGNTIYF

v_call: TRBV28
clone_size: NA
d_call: TRBD2
j_call: TRBJ2-5
cdr3_nt: TGTGCCAGCCAGGGAGGGGCAGAAAGTGGGGAGACCCAGTACTTC
cdr3_aa: CASQGGAESGETQYF

v_call: TRBV29-1
clone_size: NA
d_call: NA
j_call: TRBJ2-1
cdr3_nt: TGCAGCGTTCATCTGCGCTCCTACAATGAGCAGTTCTTC
cdr3_aa: CSVHLRSYNEQFF

v_call: TRBV30
clone_size: NA
d_call: NA
j_call: TRBJ1-2
cdr3_nt: TGTGCCTGGAGTGTGGGGGGGGCCTCAGGGTATGGCTACACCTTC
cdr3_aa: CAWSVGGASGYGYTF

v_call: TRBV30
clone_size: once
d_call: TRBD2
j_call: TRBJ2-2
cdr3_nt: TGTGCCTGGAATAGCGGGCAAGCGAACACCGGGGAGCTGTTTTTT
cdr3_aa: CAWNSGQANTGELFF

v_call: TRBV30
clone_size: NA
d_call: TRBD1
j_call: TRBJ1-5
cdr3_nt: TGTGCCTGGAGTGTACGTGGGACAGGAAATAATCAGCCCCAGCATTTT
cdr3_aa: CAWSVRGTGNNQPQHF

v_call: TRBV25-1
clone_size: NA
d_call: NA
j_call: TRBJ2-7
cdr3_nt: TGTGCCAGCAGAGGACTCAACTACGAGCAGTACTTC
cdr3_aa: CASRGLNYEQYF

v_call: TRBV19
clone_size: once
d_call: NA
j_call: TRBJ1-1
cdr3_nt: TGTGCCAGTAGTACCACTACAGGGAACACTGAAGCTTTCTTT
cdr3_aa: CASSTTTGNTEAFF

v_call: TRBV30
clone_size: NA
d_call: TRBD2
j_call: TRBJ2-7
cdr3_nt: TGTGCCGGGGTCCGGACTAGCGGGAGAGCATACGAGCAGTACTTC
cdr3_aa: CAGVRTSGRAYEQYF

v_call: TRBV28
clone_size: NA
d_call: NA
j_call: TRBJ1-4
cdr3_nt: TGTGCCAGCAGTTCAGGAGGGATCGTTGAAAAACTGTTTTTT
cdr3_aa: CASSSGGIVEKLFF

v_call: TRBV5-1
clone_size: NA
d_call: TRBD2
j_call: TRBJ2-5
cdr3_nt: TGCGCCAGCAGCGCGTTGACTAGCGGGAGTGAGACCCAGTACTTC
cdr3_aa: CASSALTSGSETQYF

v_call: TRBV11-2
clone_size: NA
d_call: TRBD2
j_call: TRBJ2-5
cdr3_nt: TGTGCCAGCAACGACCGGCAGGGAGGGATGGAGACCCAGTACTTC
cdr3_aa: CASNDRQGGMETQYF

v_call: TRBV28
clone_size: NA
d_call: TRBD2
j_call: TRBJ2-7
cdr3_nt: TGTGCCAGCAGGACGGGGGGACCCCGAACTGCCTACGAGCAGTACTTC
cdr3_aa: CASRTGGPRTAYEQYF

v_call: TRBV10-2
clone_size: NA
d_call: TRBD2
j_call: TRBJ2-3
cdr3_nt: TGCGCCAGCAGTCTAGCGGGAGCAGAGGATACGCAGTATTTT
cdr3_aa: CASSLAGAEDTQYF

v_call: TRBV3-1/TRBV3-2
clone_size: NA
d_call: TRBD1
j_call: TRBJ2-2
cdr3_nt: TGTGCCAGCAGCCAAGGGACAGGACCGACCGGGGAGCTGTTTTTT
cdr3_aa: CASSQGTGPTGELFF

v_call: TRBV11-2
clone_size: NA
d_call: NA
j_call: TRBJ2-1
cdr3_nt: TGTGCCAGCAGCTTAGGTACCGGGGCCTACAATGAGCAGTTCTTC
cdr3_aa: CASSLGTGAYNEQFF

v_call: TRBV20-1
clone_size: few
d_call: NA
j_call: TRBJ2-7
cdr3_nt: TGCAGTGCTTTCAGGGGTAAGGAGCAGTACTTC
cdr3_aa: CSAFRGKEQYF